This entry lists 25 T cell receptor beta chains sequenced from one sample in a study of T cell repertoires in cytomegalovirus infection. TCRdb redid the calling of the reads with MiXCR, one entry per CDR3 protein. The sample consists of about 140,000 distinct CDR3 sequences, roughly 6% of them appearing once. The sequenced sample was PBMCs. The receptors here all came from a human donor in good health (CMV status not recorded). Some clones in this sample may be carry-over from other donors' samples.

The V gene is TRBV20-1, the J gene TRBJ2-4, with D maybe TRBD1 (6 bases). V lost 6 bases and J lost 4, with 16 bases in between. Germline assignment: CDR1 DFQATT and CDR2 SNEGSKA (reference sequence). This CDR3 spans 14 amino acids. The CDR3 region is CSATMATGKNIQYF. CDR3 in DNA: TGCAGTGCCACCATGGCTACAGGGAAAAACATTCAGTACTTC.

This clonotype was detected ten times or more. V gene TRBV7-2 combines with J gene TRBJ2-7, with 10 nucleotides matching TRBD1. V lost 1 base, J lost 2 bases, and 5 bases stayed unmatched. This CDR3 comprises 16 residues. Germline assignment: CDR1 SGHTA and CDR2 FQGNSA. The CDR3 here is CASSLDLGTGAYEQYF. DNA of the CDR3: TGTGCCAGCAGCTTAGACCTCGGGACAGGGGCCTACGAGCAGTACTTC.

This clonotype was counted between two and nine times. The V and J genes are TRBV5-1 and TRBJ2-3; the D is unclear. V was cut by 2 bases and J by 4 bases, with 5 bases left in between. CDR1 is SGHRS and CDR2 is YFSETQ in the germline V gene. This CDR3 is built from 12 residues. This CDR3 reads CASSFEPDTQYF. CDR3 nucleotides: TGCGCCAGCAGCTTCGAACCAGATACGCAGTATTTT.

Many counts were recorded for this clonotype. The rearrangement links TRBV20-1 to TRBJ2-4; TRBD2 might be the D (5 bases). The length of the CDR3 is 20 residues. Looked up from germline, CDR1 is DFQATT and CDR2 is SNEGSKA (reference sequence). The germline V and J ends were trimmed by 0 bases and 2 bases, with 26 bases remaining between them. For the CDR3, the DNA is TGCAGTGCTAGAGATTGGGGTGGAGAGGGCTTCGGGCATACCAAAAACATTCAGTACTTC. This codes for CSARDWGGEGFGHTKNIQYF.

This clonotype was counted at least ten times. The CDR3 region has the DNA TGTGCCAGCAGCCGGACAGGGAATTACTACGAGCAGTACTTC. Amino acids: CASSRTGNYYEQYF. This chain connects TRBV6-2 or TRBV6-3 to TRBJ2-7; TRBD1 matches 8 bases. CDR1 MNHEY and CDR2 SVGEGT come from the germline V gene. The CDR3 is made up of 14 amino acids. The junction had 7 bases not matched to a gene; V was cut back by 6 bases and J by 3 bases.

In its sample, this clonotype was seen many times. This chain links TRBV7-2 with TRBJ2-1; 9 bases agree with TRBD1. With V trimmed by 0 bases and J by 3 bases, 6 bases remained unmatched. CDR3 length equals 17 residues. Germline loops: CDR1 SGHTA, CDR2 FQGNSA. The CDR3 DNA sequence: TGTGCCAGCAGCTTAGCAGGGACAGGGATAGACTACAATGAGCAGTTCTTC. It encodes CASSLAGTGIDYNEQFF.

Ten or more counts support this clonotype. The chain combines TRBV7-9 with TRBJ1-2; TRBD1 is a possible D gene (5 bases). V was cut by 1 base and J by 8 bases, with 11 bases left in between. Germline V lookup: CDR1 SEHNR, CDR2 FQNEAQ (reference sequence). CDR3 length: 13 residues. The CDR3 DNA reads TGTGCCAGCAGCTTAGGGGGGGGGGAAGGCTACACCTTC. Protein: CASSLGGGEGYTF.

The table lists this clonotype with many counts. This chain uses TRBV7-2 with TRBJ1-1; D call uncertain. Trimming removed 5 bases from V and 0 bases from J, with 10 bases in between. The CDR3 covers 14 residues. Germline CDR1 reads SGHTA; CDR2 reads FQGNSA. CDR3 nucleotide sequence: TGTGCCAGCAGCAGCCGGGCCCTGAACACTGAAGCTTTCTTT. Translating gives CASSSRALNTEAFF.

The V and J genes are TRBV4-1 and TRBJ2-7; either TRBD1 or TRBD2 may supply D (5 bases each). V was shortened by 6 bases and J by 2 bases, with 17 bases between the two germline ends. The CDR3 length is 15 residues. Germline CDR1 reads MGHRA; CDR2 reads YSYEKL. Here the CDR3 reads CASSPRDETTYEQYF. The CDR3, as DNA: TGCGCCAGCAGTCCCCGGGACGAGACAACCTACGAGCAGTACTTC.

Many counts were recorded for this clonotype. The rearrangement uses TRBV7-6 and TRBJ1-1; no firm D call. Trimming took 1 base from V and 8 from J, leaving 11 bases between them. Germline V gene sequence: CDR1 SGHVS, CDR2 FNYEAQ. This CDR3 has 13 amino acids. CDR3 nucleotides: TGTGCCAGCAGCTTAGTAGGGCCGAAGGAAGCTTTCTTT. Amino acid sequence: CASSLVGPKEAFF.

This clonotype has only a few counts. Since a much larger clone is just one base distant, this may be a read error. DNA of the CDR3: TGTGCCAGCAGCTTGAGGGAGAGCTCCTACAATGATCAGTTCTTC. It encodes CASSLRESSYNDQFF. This sequence joins TRBV7-8 and TRBJ2-1; the D gene is possibly TRBD2 (5 bases). The CDR3 runs 15 residues. Germline CDR1 and CDR2: SGHVS and FQNEAQ.

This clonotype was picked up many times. CDR3 in amino acids: CSARGYGTHRSNSGNTIYF. The CDR3 region has the DNA TGCAGTGCTAGAGGGTACGGGACTCACAGATCAAACTCTGGAAACACCATATATTTT. J is TRBJ1-3 and V is TRBV20-1; perhaps TRBD1 as D (5 bases). Germline lookup yields CDR1 DFQATT and CDR2 SNEGSKA (reference sequence). The CDR3 has 19 residues. V was cut by 1 base and J by 0 bases, with 22 bases left in between.

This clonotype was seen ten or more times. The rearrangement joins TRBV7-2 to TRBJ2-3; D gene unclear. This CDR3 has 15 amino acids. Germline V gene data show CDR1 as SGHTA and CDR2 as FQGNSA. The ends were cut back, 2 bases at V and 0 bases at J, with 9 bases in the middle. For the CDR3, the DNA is TGTGCCAGCAGCTTATCTGGGCATAGCACAGATACGCAGTATTTT. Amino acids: CASSLSGHSTDTQYF.

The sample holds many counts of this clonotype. The CDR3 DNA reads as TGTGCCAGCAGCTTAGGTTGGGGGGAAGAGACCCAGTACTTC. This codes for CASSLGWGEETQYF. J is TRBJ2-5 and V is TRBV7-2; possible D gene TRBD2, 6 bases. The length of the CDR3 is 14 residues. Germline V gene data show CDR1 as SGHTA and CDR2 as FQGNSA. V was cut by 1 base and J by 3 bases, with 9 bases left in between.

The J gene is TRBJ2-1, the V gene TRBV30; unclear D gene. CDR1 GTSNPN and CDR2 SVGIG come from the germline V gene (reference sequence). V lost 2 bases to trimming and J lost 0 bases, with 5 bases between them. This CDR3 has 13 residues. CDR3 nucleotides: TGTGCCTGGAGTCGTGGCTCCTACAATGAGCAGTTCTTC. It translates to CAWSRGSYNEQFF.

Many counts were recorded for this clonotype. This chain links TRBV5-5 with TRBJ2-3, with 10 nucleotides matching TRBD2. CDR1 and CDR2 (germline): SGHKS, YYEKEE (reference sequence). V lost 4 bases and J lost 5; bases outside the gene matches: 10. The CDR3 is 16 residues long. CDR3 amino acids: CASSRGAGGPGDTQYF. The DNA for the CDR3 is TGTGCCAGCAGCCGGGGAGCGGGGGGGCCTGGAGATACGCAGTATTTT. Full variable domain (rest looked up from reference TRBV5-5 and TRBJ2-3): DAGVTQSPTHLIKTRGQQVTLRCSPISGHKSVSWYQQVLGQGPQFIFQYYEKEERGRGNFPDRFSARQFPNYSSELNVNALLLGDSALYLCASSRGAGGPGDTQYFGPGTRLTVL.

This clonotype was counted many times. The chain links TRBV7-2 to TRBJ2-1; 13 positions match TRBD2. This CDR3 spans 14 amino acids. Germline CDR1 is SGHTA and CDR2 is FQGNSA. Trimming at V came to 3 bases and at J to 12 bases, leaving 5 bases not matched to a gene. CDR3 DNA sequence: TGTGCCAGCAGCTTTACAGGGACTAGCGGGGCGCAGTTCTTC. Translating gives CASSFTGTSGAQFF.

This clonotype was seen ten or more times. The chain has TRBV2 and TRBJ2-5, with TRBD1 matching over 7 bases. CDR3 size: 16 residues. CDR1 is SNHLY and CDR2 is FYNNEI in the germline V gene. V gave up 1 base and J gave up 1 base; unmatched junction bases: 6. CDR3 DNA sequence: TGTGCCAGCAGTGAAGTCCAGGGGGTGATCCAAGAGACCCAGTACTTC. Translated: CASSEVQGVIQETQYF.

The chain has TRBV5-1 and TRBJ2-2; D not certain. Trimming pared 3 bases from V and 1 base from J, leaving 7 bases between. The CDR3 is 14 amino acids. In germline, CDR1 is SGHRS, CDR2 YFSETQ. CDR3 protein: CASSSNQNTGELFF. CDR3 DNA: TGCGCCAGCAGCTCTAACCAGAACACCGGGGAGCTGTTTTTT.

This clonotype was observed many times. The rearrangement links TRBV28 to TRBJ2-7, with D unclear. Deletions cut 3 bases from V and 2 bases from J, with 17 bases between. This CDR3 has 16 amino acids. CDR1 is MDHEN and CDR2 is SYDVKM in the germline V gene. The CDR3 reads CASSFPPPDLAYEQYF. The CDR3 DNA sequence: TGTGCCAGCAGTTTTCCTCCACCGGACCTCGCCTACGAGCAGTACTTC.

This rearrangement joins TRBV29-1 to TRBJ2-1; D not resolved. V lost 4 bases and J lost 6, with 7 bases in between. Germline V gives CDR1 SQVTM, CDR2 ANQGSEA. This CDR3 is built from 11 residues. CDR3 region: CSVVHPNEQFF. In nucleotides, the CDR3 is TGCAGCGTTGTCCATCCCAATGAGCAGTTCTTC.

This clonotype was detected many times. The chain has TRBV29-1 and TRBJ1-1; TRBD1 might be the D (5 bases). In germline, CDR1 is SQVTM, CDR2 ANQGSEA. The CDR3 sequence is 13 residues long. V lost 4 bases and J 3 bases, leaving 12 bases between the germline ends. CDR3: CSVAGGGDTEAFF. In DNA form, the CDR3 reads TGCAGCGTTGCGGGGGGAGGAGACACTGAAGCTTTCTTT.

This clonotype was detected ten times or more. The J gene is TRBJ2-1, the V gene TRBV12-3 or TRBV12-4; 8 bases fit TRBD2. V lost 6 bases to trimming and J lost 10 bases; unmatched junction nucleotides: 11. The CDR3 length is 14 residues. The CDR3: CASRTSVRGGEQFF. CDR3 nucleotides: TGTGCCAGCAGGACTAGCGTTAGGGGTGGAGAGCAGTTCTTC.

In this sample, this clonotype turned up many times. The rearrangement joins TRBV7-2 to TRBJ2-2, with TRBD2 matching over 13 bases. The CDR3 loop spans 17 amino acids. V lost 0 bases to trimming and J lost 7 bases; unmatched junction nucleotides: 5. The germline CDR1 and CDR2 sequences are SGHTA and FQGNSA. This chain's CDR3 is CASSLALAGGPHGELFF. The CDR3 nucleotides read TGTGCCAGCAGCTTAGCACTAGCGGGGGGGCCCCACGGGGAGCTGTTTTTT.

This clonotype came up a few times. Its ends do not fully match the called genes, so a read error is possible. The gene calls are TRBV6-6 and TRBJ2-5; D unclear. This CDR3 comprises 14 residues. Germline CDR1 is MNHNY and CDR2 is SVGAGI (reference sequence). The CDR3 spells CTSSDHAAQETQYF. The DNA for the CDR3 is TGTACCAGCAGTGATCACGCGGCACAAGAGACCCAGTACTTC.